Each of the 17 T cell receptor beta chains below was sequenced from the same sample in a study of cytomegalovirus exposure and HLA in healthy donors. Use of 60 Vbeta and 13 Jbeta primers characterized the PCR. Measured with immunoSEQ multiplex PCR; TCRdb has only the in-frame clones, and not every one. The sample yields over 100,000 clones, roughly four fifths seen once. Sequencing was performed on PBMCs. The receptors derive from a male donor in good health and CMV-seronegative.

This clone is a singleton in its sample. J is TRBJ1-4 and V is TRBV27; 9 bases are a match to TRBD1. The CDR3 sequence is 12 residues long. J gave up 13 bases and V 2 bases, and 2 bases lay outside the gene matches. CDR1 and CDR2 (germline): MNHEY, SMNVEV (reference sequence). The CDR3 sequence: CASSLGTGRLFF. The CDR3 bases are TGTGCCAGCAGTTTAGGGACAGGGCGACTGTTTTTT. Using reference TRBV27 and TRBJ1-4 for the parts outside the CDR3, the full variable domain is EAQVTQNPRYLITVTGKKLTVTCSQNMNHEYMSWYRQDPGLGLRQIYYSMNVEVTDKGDVPEGYKVSRKEKRNFPLILESPSPNQTSLYFCASSLGTGRLFFGSGTQLSVL.

The genes are TRBV28 and TRBJ2-7; tentative D call: TRBD1 (5 bases). V dropped 6 bases and J dropped 5 bases, with 14 bases sitting between them. Germline-derived CDR1 and CDR2 are MDHEN and SYDVKM. This CDR3 comprises 13 residues. The CDR3 here is CASSFAGLNEQYF. Written as DNA, the CDR3 is TGTGCCAGCAGCTTTGCAGGGCTGAACGAGCAGTACTTC.

The chain uses TRBV9 and TRBJ2-5, with unresolved D. The V gene lost 2 bases and the J gene lost 5 bases, with 13 bases spanning the gap. The CDR3 has 14 residues. Looked up from germline, CDR1 is SGDLS and CDR2 is YYNGEE. The CDR3 loop reads CASSVALAGETQYF. The CDR3 DNA reads as TGTGCCAGCAGCGTCGCGTTAGCTGGGGAGACCCAGTACTTC.

The chain uses TRBV27 and TRBJ2-7; TRBD2 aligns across 11 bases. Germline loops: CDR1 MNHEY, CDR2 SMNVEV (reference sequence). The CDR3 runs to 15 residues. V shed 5 bases and J 5 bases; nucleotides not matched to a gene: 8. The CDR3 DNA reads TGTGCCAGCAGTCCCACTAGCGGGAGCACAGACGAGCAGTACTTC. Its translation: CASSPTSGSTDEQYF.

The chain combines TRBV6-1 with TRBJ1-3; TRBD1 matches 12 bases. The CDR3 runs to 14 residues. J gave up 8 bases and V 9 bases, and 8 bases lay outside the gene matches. The germline CDR1 and CDR2 sequences are MNHNS and SASEGT. In DNA form, the CDR3 reads TGTGCCAGTCAGACGGGACAGGGGGCTTACACCATATATTTT. Protein sequence: CASQTGQGAYTIYF.

This chain joins TRBV9 and TRBJ1-1; D remains ambiguous. The CDR3 contains 14 residues. V was shortened by 0 bases and J by 2 bases, with 8 bases between the two germline ends. The germline gives CDR1 SGDLS, CDR2 YYNGEE. For the CDR3, the DNA is TGTGCCAGCAGCGTAGCTCAGAAAAACACTGAAGCTTTCTTT. This codes for CASSVAQKNTEAFF.

This sequence joins TRBV6-6 and TRBJ1-3, with no clear D. The CDR3 covers 14 residues. V was pared by 2 bases and J by 4 bases, with 9 bases between. Germline V gene data show CDR1 as MNHNY and CDR2 as SVGAGI (reference sequence). The DNA for the CDR3 is TGTGCCAGCAGTTACAGCGAGGCAGGAAACACCATATATTTT. It yields the protein CASSYSEAGNTIYF.

This chain connects TRBV5-4 to TRBJ1-4; 7 bases are a match to TRBD1. The ends lost 4 bases at V and 5 bases at J; junction bases unmatched: 5. This CDR3 spans 14 amino acids. CDR1 SGHNT and CDR2 YYREEE come from the germline V gene (reference sequence). The CDR3 DNA is TGTGCCAGCAGCCCGGACAGGCAAAATGAAAAACTGTTTTTT. This encodes CASSPDRQNEKLFF. Filled out from reference TRBV5-4 and TRBJ1-4, the complete variable domain reads ETGVTQSPTHLIKTRGQQVTLRCSSQSGHNTVSWYQQALGQGPQFIFQYYREEENGRGNFPPRFSGLQFPNYSSELNVNALELDDSALYLCASSPDRQNEKLFFGSGTQLSVL.

CDR3 sequence reads: CASSWTGPKKYTQYF. DNA of the CDR3: TGTGCCAGCAGCTGGACAGGGCCTAAGAAGTATACGCAGTATTTT. This rearrangement joins TRBV5-4 to TRBJ2-3; TRBD1 agrees at 8 bases. After removal of 3 bases from V and 7 bases from J, the junction contained 10 bases not matched to a gene. The CDR3 loop spans 15 amino acids. Per germline, CDR1 SGHNT and CDR2 YYREEE (reference sequence).

The genes are TRBV5-5 and TRBJ2-5; 7 bases match TRBD2. The CDR3 runs 17 residues. Trimming took 4 bases from V and 1 from J; bases not matched to a gene: 13. Germline V gives CDR1 SGHKS, CDR2 YYEKEE (reference sequence). The chain's CDR3 is CASSALGSRGSQETQYF. In DNA, the CDR3 is TGTGCCAGCAGCGCCTTGGGGTCGCGGGGGAGCCAAGAGACCCAGTACTTC. The full variable domain, completed using reference TRBV5-5 and TRBJ2-5, is DAGVTQSPTHLIKTRGQQVTLRCSPISGHKSVSWYQQVLGQGPQFIFQYYEKEERGRGNFPDRFSARQFPNYSSELNVNALLLGDSALYLCASSALGSRGSQETQYFGPGTRLLVL.

V is TRBV5-1 and J is TRBJ1-4; D is unresolved. CDR1 and CDR2 (germline): SGHRS, YFSETQ. The CDR3 loop spans 19 amino acids. Trimming took 0 bases from V and 0 from J, leaving 18 bases between them. The CDR3 nucleotides read TGCGCCAGCAGCTTGGCGGGTGCAGTTGAATTTGCAACTAATGAAAAACTGTTTTTT. It yields the protein CASSLAGAVEFATNEKLFF.

The chain is built from TRBV30 and TRBJ1-1; 7 nucleotides agree with TRBD1. The CDR3 extends over 13 amino acids. The V gene's germline CDR1 is GTSNPN and CDR2 SVGIG (reference sequence). J lost 4 bases, V lost 0 bases, and 2 bases had no gene match. In nucleotides, the CDR3 is TGTGCCTGGAGTGTAGGGGGCCCCACTGAAGCTTTCTTT. Translated: CAWSVGGPTEAFF.

This chain joins TRBV5-5 and TRBJ2-7; perhaps TRBD2 as D (6 bases). Between the trimmed V and J ends, which lost 4 bases and 9 bases, there was a span of 11 bases. The CDR3 runs to 11 residues. CDR1 is SGHKS and CDR2 is YYEKEE in the germline V gene (reference sequence). The CDR3 sequence is CASSTQGGQYF. In nucleotides, the CDR3 is TGTGCCAGCAGCACTCAGGGAGGGCAGTACTTC. The full variable domain, rest sourced from reference TRBV5-5 and TRBJ2-7, is DAGVTQSPTHLIKTRGQQVTLRCSPISGHKSVSWYQQVLGQGPQFIFQYYEKEERGRGNFPDRFSARQFPNYSSELNVNALLLGDSALYLCASSTQGGQYFGPGTRLTVT.

V is TRBV5-8 and J is TRBJ1-1; TRBD1 matches 9 bases. V dropped 2 bases and J dropped 3; count of bases not matched to a gene: 5. The germline V gene encodes CDR1 SGHTS and CDR2 YDEGEE. This CDR3 comprises 15 residues. CDR3 loop: CASSFGQGHYTEAFF. In nucleotides, the CDR3 is TGTGCCAGCAGCTTCGGACAGGGGCACTACACTGAAGCTTTCTTT.

The rearrangement joins TRBV7-2 to TRBJ1-1; 8 nucleotides match TRBD1. The CDR3 loop spans 16 amino acids. Germline loops: CDR1 SGHTA, CDR2 FQGNSA. Trimming took 6 bases from V and 1 from J; bases not matched to a gene: 10. The DNA of the CDR3 is TGTGCCAGCAGTATCAGGGGGCCCTGGGGGAACACTGAAGCTTTCTTT. Translation gives CASSIRGPWGNTEAFF.

The chain is built from TRBV7-9 and TRBJ1-5; the D is unclear. V shed 5 bases and J shed 7 bases, with 15 bases lying between them. The CDR3 covers 14 residues. CDR1 and CDR2 from the germline V gene are SEHNR and FQNEAQ (reference sequence). Here the CDR3 DNA reads TGTGCCAGCAGCCCTGACTTAACCCGGCAGCCCCAGCATTTT. Translated: CASSPDLTRQPQHF. Supplemented by reference TRBV7-9 and TRBJ1-5, the full variable domain reads DTGVSQNPRHKITKRGQNVTFRCDPISEHNRLYWYRQTLGQGPEFLTYFQNEAQLEKSRLLSDRFSAERPKGSFSTLEIQRTEQGDSAMYLCASSPDLTRQPQHFGDGTRLSIL.

The rearrangement uses TRBV7-9 and TRBJ2-1; D is ambiguous. From germline, CDR1 is SEHNR and CDR2 FQNEAQ (reference sequence). V was trimmed by 5 bases and J by 15 bases, leaving 17 bases between them. The CDR3 loop spans 12 amino acids. CDR3 in amino acids: CASSATPLNWFF. In DNA form, the CDR3 reads TGTGCCAGCAGCGCGACACCTTTGAATTGGTTCTTC. The full variable domain, with the rest looked up from reference TRBV7-9 and TRBJ2-1, is DTGVSQNPRHKITKRGQNVTFRCDPISEHNRLYWYRQTLGQGPEFLTYFQNEAQLEKSRLLSDRFSAERPKGSFSTLEIQRTEQGDSAMYLCASSATPLNWFFGPGTRLTVL.